Listed below are T cell receptor beta chains from one sample, sequenced in a study of cytomegalovirus exposure and HLA in healthy donors. Generated by immunoSEQ multiplex PCR, the TCRdb table keeps only in-frame clones and is missing some. The table gives more than 90,000 clones; the top ten clones make up around 3.5% of it. Sequences were obtained from PBMCs. The source is a man in his thirties or forties in good health and CMV-seronegative. Both conserved end residues are part of each CDR3. D genes are given only for firm matches.

v_gene	j_gene	d_gene	CDR3nt	CDR3aa
TRBV27	TRBJ1-6	.	TGTGCCAGCAGCGCTGAGGTTATTTCACCCCTCCACTTT	CASSAEVISPLHF
TRBV5-4	TRBJ2-5	TRBD2	TGTGCCAGCAGCTTGGGTGGGGCCAGCGGGACAGAGACCCAGTACTTC	CASSLGGASGTETQYF
TRBV7-6	TRBJ2-2	TRBD2	TGTGCCAGCAGCTTAACGGGGCCAGCGGGGGAAGCCGGGGAGCTGTTTTTT	CASSLTGPAGEAGELFF
TRBV5-1	TRBJ2-1	TRBD2	TGCGCCAGCAGCCGGAACCTAGCGGGAAACTACAATGAGCAGTTCTTC	CASSRNLAGNYNEQFF
TRBV27	TRBJ2-7	.	TGTGCCAGCAGTTTAGACCCCATGGGGGCTAGGGCCTACGAGCAGTACTTC	CASSLDPMGARAYEQYF
TRBV5-4	TRBJ2-5	TRBD1	TGTGCCAGCAGCATACAGGGGGCGCGTCAGGAGACCCAGTACTTC	CASSIQGARQETQYF
TRBV28	TRBJ2-2	.	TGTGCCAGCACCTTGGGGGCCAGCTGGAACACCGGGGAGCTGTTTTTT	CASTLGASWNTGELFF
TRBV19	TRBJ2-1	TRBD2	TGTGCCAGTACCACCGGGACTAGCTCCTACAATGAGCAGTTCTTC	CASTTGTSSYNEQFF
TRBV5-1	TRBJ2-1	.	TGCGCCAGCAGCTTGGGGGGGCGGACATACAATGAGCAGTTCTTC	CASSLGGRTYNEQFF
TRBV2	TRBJ1-2	TRBD1	TGTGCCAGCAGTGTGGGACAGCGCTATGGCTACACCTTC	CASSVGQRYGYTF
TRBV6-5	TRBJ1-5	.	TGTGCCAGCAGTTACTCGGGGGCCCGGCAGCCCCAGCATTTT	CASSYSGARQPQHF
TRBV5-6	TRBJ1-5	TRBD1	TGTGCCAGCGCCCGGACAGGGGACCTTAGCAATCAGCCCCAGCATTTT	CASARTGDLSNQPQHF
TRBV19	TRBJ2-7	.	TGTGCCAGTAGTATTTCAGGGACACCTTACGAGCAGTACTTC	CASSISGTPYEQYF
TRBV7-6	TRBJ1-2	TRBD1	TGTGCCAGCAGCTTAGCCGGGACAGGGGGCTATGGCTACACCTTC	CASSLAGTGGYGYTF
TRBV7-2	TRBJ1-5	.	TGTGCCAGCAGCTTAGGAGGGTTCAATCAGCCCCAGCATTTT	CASSLGGFNQPQHF
TRBV7-9	TRBJ2-1	TRBD1	TGTGCCAGCAGCTTAGGACAGGGTTTCAATGAGCAGTTCTTC	CASSLGQGFNEQFF
TRBV5-1	TRBJ2-3	.	TGCGCCAGCAGCTCCTCACTAGGGACAGATACGCAGTATTTT	CASSSSLGTDTQYF
TRBV5-1	TRBJ2-7	TRBD1	TGCGCCAGCAGCCTCGGGACAGGGGGCGTCGAGCAGTACTTC	CASSLGTGGVEQYF
TRBV7-9	TRBJ2-5	.	TGTGCCAGCAGCTGGGGCAGGGCCGTAGAGACCCAGTACTTC	CASSWGRAVETQYF
TRBV7-8	TRBJ1-4	TRBD1	TGTGCCAGCAGCCGCAGCCCCGGGACAGGGGTCGGGAATGAAAAACTGTTTTTT	CASSRSPGTGVGNEKLFF
TRBV5-4	TRBJ2-3	TRBD2	TGTGCCAGCAGCTTTCTATCCGGCGGGGGGGATACGCAGTATTTT	CASSFLSGGGDTQYF
TRBV4-2	TRBJ1-2	.	TGTGCCAGCAGCCAAGGCGTCTACAGGGAAGAGGGCTACACCTTC	CASSQGVYREEGYTF
TRBV5-1	TRBJ1-1	.	TGCGCCAGCAGTTTGAATGAGGGTCTGAACACTGAAGCTTTCTTT	CASSLNEGLNTEAFF
TRBV5-1	TRBJ1-1	.	TGCGCCAGCAGTTTGGAGGACAGCTGGAACACTGAAGCTTTCTTT	CASSLEDSWNTEAFF
TRBV7-6	TRBJ1-1	TRBD1	TGTGCCAGCAGCTCCCGGGACAGGGGGCGGAACACTGAAGCTTTCTTT	CASSSRDRGRNTEAFF
TRBV5-1	TRBJ1-1	.	TGCGCCAGCAGCCCCGACAGGATTGAAGCTTTCTTT	CASSPDRIEAFF
TRBV5-1	TRBJ2-7	TRBD1	TGCGCCAGCAGCCGGACAGGGGAATCCTACGAGCAGTACTTC	CASSRTGESYEQYF
TRBV5-5	TRBJ2-7	.	TGTGCCAGCAGCTTGGCCTCGGACAGTATTAACTCCTACGAGCAGTACTTC	CASSLASDSINSYEQYF
TRBV25-1	TRBJ2-5	.	TGTGCCAGCAGTGACACCAGGGACTACCAAGAGACCCAGTACTTC	CASSDTRDYQETQYF
TRBV2	TRBJ2-1	.	TGTGCCAGCAGCTTCCGGGACAATGAGCAGTTCTTC	CASSFRDNEQFF
TRBV5-4	TRBJ2-6	.	TGTGCCAGCACGGGGGGCGCTGGGGCCAACGTCCTGACTTTC	CASTGGAGANVLTF
TRBV7-2	TRBJ2-7	.	TGTGCCAGCAGCTTAGCGTTACAGCAAGAGCAGTACTTC	CASSLALQQEQYF
TRBV11-2	TRBJ2-7	TRBD1	TGTGCCAGCAGCTCGAGCCGACAGGGGCCGAGCTCCTACGAGCAGTACTTC	CASSSSRQGPSSYEQYF
TRBV11-3	TRBJ1-1	.	TGTGCCAGCAGCCGGACCGGGAGAAAGATAGAAGCTTTCTTT	CASSRTGRKIEAFF
TRBV28	TRBJ2-7	TRBD1	TGTGCCAGCAGTTTAGGGACAGCACAGGAGTACGAGCAGTACTTC	CASSLGTAQEYEQYF
TRBV7-9	TRBJ1-4	.	TGTGCCAGCAGCGTCGCCGGGGGGCCTAATGAAAAACTGTTTTTT	CASSVAGGPNEKLFF
TRBV4-2	TRBJ2-5	TRBD2	TGTGCCAGCAGCCAACCCCGCGGGCTAGCGGTGGGAGAGACCCAGTACTTC	CASSQPRGLAVGETQYF
TRBV23-1	TRBJ1-1	.	TGCGCCAGCAGTCAATCGCGGCGGGGATCCGACACTGAAGCTTTCTTT	CASSQSRRGSDTEAFF
TRBV5-1	TRBJ1-6	.	TGCGCCAGCAGCTTGGCGGGAACCAGTCCCTCCTATAATTCACCCCTCCACTTT	CASSLAGTSPSYNSPLHF
TRBV5-4	TRBJ2-7	TRBD2	TGTGCCAGCAGCTTCCCCGGGGGGGACTCCTACGAGCAGTACTTC	CASSFPGGDSYEQYF
TRBV18	TRBJ2-7	TRBD1	TGTGCCAGCTCACGCACCGGGACAGGGGTCAACGAGCAGTACTTC	CASSRTGTGVNEQYF
TRBV5-4	TRBJ1-1	.	TGTGCCAGCAGCTTGGGGAGGGGAGACGGCACTGAAGCTTTCTTT	CASSLGRGDGTEAFF
TRBV11-2	TRBJ2-5	TRBD2	TGTGCCAGCAGCGAAACTAGCGGGGGCATTTCGACCCAGTACTTC	CASSETSGGISTQYF
TRBV5-1	TRBJ2-1	TRBD1	TGCGCCAGCAGATACGGGACAGGGATATACAATGAGCAGTTCTTC	CASRYGTGIYNEQFF
TRBV7-2	TRBJ2-2	.	TGTGCCAGCAGCCCTACTAGATTGGGCGGGGAGCTGTTTTTT	CASSPTRLGGELFF
TRBV11-3	TRBJ2-1	.	TGTGCCAGCAGCCCACAGGGATCTGAGCAGTTCTTC	CASSPQGSEQFF
TRBV19	TRBJ2-5	TRBD1	TGTGCCAGTAGTATAGCGGGGACAGGGGGCTTTGGGACCCAGTACTTC	CASSIAGTGGFGTQYF
TRBV19	TRBJ2-2	.	TGTGCCAGTAGTACAGACAGGTCCACCGGGGAGCTGTTTTTT	CASSTDRSTGELFF
TRBV7-2	TRBJ2-7	.	TGTGCCAGCAGCTTAGTGGGGGGGGCTAAACGTGAGCAGTACTTC	CASSLVGGAKREQYF
TRBV5-4	TRBJ1-2	TRBD1	TGTGCCAGCACCACTGAGACAGGGGAACGTGGCTACACCTTC	CASTTETGERGYTF
TRBV5-4	TRBJ2-3	.	TGTGCCAGCAGCCGAGTTCTGGCGGGGTCTACAGATACGCAGTATTTT	CASSRVLAGSTDTQYF
TRBV5-4	TRBJ2-3	TRBD2	TGTGCCAGCAGCGTACTAGCGGAATATTCAGATACGCAGTATTTT	CASSVLAEYSDTQYF
TRBV18	TRBJ1-3	TRBD1	TGTGCCAGCTCACCAATAACAGGGGCCACCTCTGGAAACACCATATATTTT	CASSPITGATSGNTIYF
TRBV11-2	TRBJ2-2	TRBD2	TGTGCCAGCAGCTTAGGGGGAGGGTTGGCGACCGGGGAGCTGTTTTTT	CASSLGGGLATGELFF
TRBV19	TRBJ1-5	.	TGTGCCAGTAGTATGGGGCGCGATCAGCCCCAGCATTTT	CASSMGRDQPQHF
TRBV5-4	TRBJ2-3	TRBD2	TGTGCCAGCACCCGGGAGGCTAGCACAGATACGCAGTATTTT	CASTREASTDTQYF
TRBV5-6	TRBJ2-3	TRBD1	TGTGCCAGCAGCTTGCTGCCCGGGACAGGGGGCTCAGATACGCAGTATTTT	CASSLLPGTGGSDTQYF